A single sample gave rise to the 14 T cell receptor beta chains below, sequenced in a study of T cells in Graves' hyperthyroidism and ophthalmopathy. The TCR beta CDR3 regions underwent amplification using RNA transcripts as the source. TCR CDR3 underwent first-round RT-PCR with the HTBI primer set. TCRdb independently ran MiXCR on the multiplex PCR reads; one entry per CDR3 protein. Of around 620,000 distinct CDR3 sequences in the sample, roughly 50% are singletons; the top ten hold under 20%. Sample: peripheral blood or thyroid tissue (not recorded which). These receptors all stem from an adult woman with Graves' disease, either hyperthyroidism or ophthalmopathy (not recorded which).

This clonotype was seen at least ten times. The chain couples TRBV7-2 to TRBJ1-5; D unresolved. The CDR3 contains 14 residues. Germline V CDR1 and CDR2: SGHTA, FQGNSA. Deletions cut 2 bases from V and 10 bases from J, with 15 bases between. Here the CDR3 reads CASSLSPVGRPQHF. For the CDR3, the DNA is TGTGCCAGCAGCTTAAGTCCCGTTGGTCGCCCCCAGCATTTT.

This clonotype was seen ten or more times. This sequence joins TRBV3-1 and TRBJ1-1; tentatively, D is TRBD1 (6 bases). Trimming stripped 0 bases from V and 10 bases from J, with 15 bases between. Germline CDR1 reads LGHDT; CDR2 reads YNNKEL (reference sequence). The CDR3 length is 14 residues. The CDR3 is CASSQDLRGVIAFF. CDR3 DNA: TGTGCCAGCAGCCAAGATCTCAGGGGAGTGATAGCTTTCTTT.

Ten or more counts support this clonotype. This chain joins TRBV24-1 and TRBJ2-2; 8 bases fit TRBD1. The CDR3 runs 16 residues. The germline CDR1 and CDR2 sequences are KGHDR and SFDVKD. J lost 1 base, V lost 2 bases, and 2 bases had no gene match. The DNA of the CDR3 is TGTGCCACCAGTGATTCCGGGACAGGGAACACCGGGGAGCTGTTTTTT. The encoded protein is CATSDSGTGNTGELFF.

The J gene is TRBJ2-7, the V gene TRBV6-1; 12 bases align to TRBD2. Trimming took 6 bases from V and 1 from J; bases not matched to a gene: 10. This CDR3 is built from 17 residues. CDR1 is MNHNS, CDR2 SASEGT, per germline. The CDR3: CASSEPTSGSGSYEQYF. CDR3 nucleotide sequence: TGTGCCAGCAGCGAACCGACTAGCGGGAGTGGGTCCTACGAGCAGTACTTC.

The chain combines TRBV20-1 with TRBJ1-1, with D unclear. Trimming removed 3 bases at V and 9 bases at J, with 8 bases between. The CDR3 totals 10 residues. Germline CDR1 reads DFQATT; CDR2 reads SNEGSKA (reference sequence). The CDR3 nucleotides read TGCAGTGCTAGGGCCCATCAAGCTTTCTTT. Amino acid sequence: CSARAHQAFF.

This chain uses TRBV27 with TRBJ1-1, with unresolved D. The germline gives CDR1 MNHEY, CDR2 SMNVEV (reference sequence). The CDR3 extends over 14 amino acids. V was clipped by 0 bases and J by 1 base, with 6 bases between them. DNA for the CDR3: TGTGCCAGCAGTTTATCGATGGCGAACACTGAAGCTTTCTTT. Its translation is CASSLSMANTEAFF.

There are many counts of this clonotype. DNA for the CDR3: TGTGCCAGCAGGAGAGGAGGGGGGGAGCTGTTTTTT. Amino acid sequence: CASRRGGGELFF. J is TRBJ2-2 and V is TRBV6-1; perhaps TRBD2 as D (6 bases). The CDR3 length is 12 residues. The V and J ends lost 6 bases and 8 bases respectively, with 10 bases between them. The germline gives CDR1 MNHNS, CDR2 SASEGT.

The chain employs TRBV25-1 and TRBJ1-6; a weak D match, TRBD1 (5 bases). V was clipped by 3 bases and J by 10 bases, with 10 bases between them. The CDR3 has 13 amino acids. The germline V gene encodes CDR1 MGHDK and CDR2 SYGVNS. DNA of the CDR3: TGTGCCAGCAGTGAGGGGGAGCACTCACCCCTCCACTTT. This codes for CASSEGEHSPLHF. Looking up the rest from reference TRBV25-1 and TRBJ1-6 gives the full variable domain: EADIYQTPRYLVIGTGKKITLECSQTMGHDKMYWYQQDPGMELHLIHYSYGVNSTEKGDLSSESTVSRIRTEHFPLTLESARPSHTSQYLCASSEGEHSPLHFGNGTRLTVT.

V usage is TRBV7-3 and J usage is TRBJ1-5, with 8 bases fitting TRBD1. Germline V gives CDR1 SGHTA, CDR2 FQGTGA. The CDR3 loop spans 16 amino acids. Unmatched junction bases numbered 6, after V lost 5 bases and J lost 0 bases. DNA for the CDR3: TGTGCCAGCAGCGCACAGGGGGTCCTTAGCAATCAGCCCCAGCATTTT. It specifies CASSAQGVLSNQPQHF.

This clonotype was seen only a few times. V is TRBV20-1 and J is TRBJ2-3; D not certain. Germline loops: CDR1 DFQATT, CDR2 SNEGSKA (reference sequence). This CDR3 region has 12 residues. V lost 3 bases, J lost 2 bases, and 6 bases lay in between. This chain's CDR3 is CSASPYTDTQYF. Written as DNA, the CDR3 is TGCAGTGCTAGCCCCTACACAGATACGCAGTATTTT.

The rearrangement joins TRBV7-2 to TRBJ1-5; the match to TRBD1 covers 7 bases. The CDR3 has 15 amino acids. Germline CDR1 and CDR2: SGHTA and FQGNSA. V shed 5 bases and J 6 bases; nucleotides not matched to a gene: 10. CDR3: CASSRRQGAFQPQHF. The CDR3 DNA is TGTGCCAGCAGCCGCCGACAGGGTGCGTTTCAGCCCCAGCATTTT.

The chain has TRBV15 and TRBJ1-6; D perhaps matches TRBD1 (6 bases). V was cut by 0 bases and J by 6 bases, with 9 bases left in between. Germline lookup yields CDR1 LNHNV and CDR2 YYDKDF (reference sequence). This CDR3 has 15 residues. The CDR3 here is CATSRDRTVNSPLHF. CDR3 nucleotide sequence: TGTGCCACCAGCAGAGACAGGACAGTTAATTCACCCCTCCACTTT.

Here the CDR3 reads CAWSVGGKKPQHF. In DNA, the CDR3 is TGTGCCTGGAGTGTGGGGGGGAAAAAGCCCCAGCATTTT. The chain joins TRBV30 to TRBJ1-5; D possibly corresponds to TRBD1 (5 bases). V lost 0 bases to trimming and J lost 8 bases, with 11 bases between them. The CDR3 extends over 13 amino acids. CDR1 and CDR2 from the germline V gene are GTSNPN and SVGIG (reference sequence).

In DNA form, the CDR3 reads TGTGCCAGCAGCTTACCCTCGACTAGCGGGAACACTGAAGCTTTCTTT. Translation: CASSLPSTSGNTEAFF. V gene TRBV7-9 combines with J gene TRBJ1-1; D ambiguous. The CDR3 loop spans 16 amino acids. Trimming stripped 2 bases from V and 1 base from J, with 14 bases between. CDR1 and CDR2 (germline): SEHNR, FQNEAQ (reference sequence).